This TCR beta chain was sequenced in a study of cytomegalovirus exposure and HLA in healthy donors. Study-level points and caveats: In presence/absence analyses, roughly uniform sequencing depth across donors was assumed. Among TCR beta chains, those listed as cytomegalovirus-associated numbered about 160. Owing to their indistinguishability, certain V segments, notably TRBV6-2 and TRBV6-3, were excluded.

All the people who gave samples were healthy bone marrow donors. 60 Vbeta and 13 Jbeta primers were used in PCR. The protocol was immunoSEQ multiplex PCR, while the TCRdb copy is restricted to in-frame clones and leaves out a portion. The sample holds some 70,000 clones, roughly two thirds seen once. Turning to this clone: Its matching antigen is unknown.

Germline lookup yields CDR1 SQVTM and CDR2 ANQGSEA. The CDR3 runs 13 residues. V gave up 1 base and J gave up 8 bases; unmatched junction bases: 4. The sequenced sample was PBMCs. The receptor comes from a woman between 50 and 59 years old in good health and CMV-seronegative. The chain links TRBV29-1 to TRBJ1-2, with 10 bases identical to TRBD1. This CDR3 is CSVEGTGGSGYTF. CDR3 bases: TGCAGCGTTGAAGGGACAGGGGGGTCCGGCTACACCTTC. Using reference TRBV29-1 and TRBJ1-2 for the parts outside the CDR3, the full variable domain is SAVISQKPSRDICQRGTSLTIQCQVDSQVTMMFWYRQQPGQSLTLIATANQGSEATYESGFVIDKFPISRPNLTFSTLTVSNMSPEDSSIYLCSVEGTGGSGYTFGSGTRLTVV.